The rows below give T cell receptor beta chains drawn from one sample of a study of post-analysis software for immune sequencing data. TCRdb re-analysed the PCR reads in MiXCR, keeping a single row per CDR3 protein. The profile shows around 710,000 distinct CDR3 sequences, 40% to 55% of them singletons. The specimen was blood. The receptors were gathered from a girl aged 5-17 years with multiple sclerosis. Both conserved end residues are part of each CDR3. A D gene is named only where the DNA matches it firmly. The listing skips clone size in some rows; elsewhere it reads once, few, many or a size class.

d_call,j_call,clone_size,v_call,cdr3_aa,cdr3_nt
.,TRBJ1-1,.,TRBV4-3,CASSQDSALYTEAFF,TGCGCCAGCAGCCAAGATAGTGCCTTGTACACTGAAGCTTTCTTT
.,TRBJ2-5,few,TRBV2,CASSEWAPETQYF,TGTGCCAGCAGTGAATGGGCTCCGGAGACCCAGTACTTC
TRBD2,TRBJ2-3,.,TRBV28,CASSPISGRADTQYF,TGTGCCAGCAGTCCGATATCAGGGAGGGCAGATACGCAGTATTTT
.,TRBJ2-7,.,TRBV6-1,CASSEAPGASYEQYF,TGTGCCAGCAGTGAAGCACCGGGGGCTTCCTACGAGCAGTACTTC
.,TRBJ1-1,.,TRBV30,CAWSARTEAFF,TGTGCCTGGAGTGCTCGCACTGAAGCTTTCTTT
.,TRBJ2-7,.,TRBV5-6,CASRLGSGEQYF,TGTGCCAGCAGGCTTGGGTCAGGCGAGCAGTACTTC
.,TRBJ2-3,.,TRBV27,CASSFSHATDTQYF,TGTGCCAGCAGTTTTAGCCATGCCACAGATACGCAGTATTTT
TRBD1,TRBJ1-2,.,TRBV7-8,CASGTGGFGYTF,TGTGCCAGCGGGACAGGGGGCTTCGGCTACACCTTC
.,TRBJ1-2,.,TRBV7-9,CASSLDSWGYTF,TGTGCCAGCAGCTTAGATTCGTGGGGCTACACCTTC
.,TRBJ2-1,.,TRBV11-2,CASSLAAPPPTNEQFF,TGTGCCAGCAGCTTAGCAGCCCCTCCTCCCACCAATGAGCAGTTCTTC
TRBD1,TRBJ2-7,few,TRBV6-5,CASSYSGQTYEQYF,TGTGCCAGCAGTTACTCGGGACAGACCTACGAGCAGTACTTC
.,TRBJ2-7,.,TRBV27,CASKTEGYEQYF,TGTGCCAGCAAAACGGAGGGCTACGAGCAGTACTTC
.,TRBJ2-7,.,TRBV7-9,CASSLTGTREQYF,TGTGCCAGCAGCTTGACAGGAACACGGGAGCAGTACTTC
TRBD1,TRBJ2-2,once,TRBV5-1,CASSPGQKAGELFF,TGCGCCAGCAGCCCGGGACAGAAGGCCGGGGAGCTGTTTTTT
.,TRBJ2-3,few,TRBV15,CATSRAPQWTDTQYF,TGTGCCACCAGCAGGGCGCCGCAGTGGACAGATACGCAGTATTTT
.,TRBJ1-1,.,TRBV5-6,CASTREAPNTEAFF,TGTGCCAGCACCCGGGAGGCCCCGAACACTGAAGCTTTCTTT
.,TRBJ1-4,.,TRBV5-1,CASSLAGAGEKLFF,TGCGCCAGCAGCTTGGCCGGGGCCGGGGAAAAACTGTTTTTT
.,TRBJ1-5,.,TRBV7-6,CASSPGLGFNQPQHF,TGTGCCAGCAGCCCAGGGTTGGGGTTTAATCAGCCCCAGCATTTT
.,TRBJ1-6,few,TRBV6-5,CASSRAGTGNSPLHF,TGTGCCAGCAGTCGAGCGGGTACTGGTAATTCACCCCTCCACTTT
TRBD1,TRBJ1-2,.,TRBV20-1,CSAQGTAMNYGYTF,TGCAGTGCGCAAGGGACAGCTATGAACTATGGCTACACCTTC
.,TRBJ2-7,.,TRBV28,CASSLTGDGSYEQYF,TGTGCCAGCAGCCTAACGGGGGATGGGTCCTACGAGCAGTACTTC
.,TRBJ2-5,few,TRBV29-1,CSVGVVGEETQYF,TGCAGCGTTGGGGTAGTTGGTGAGGAGACCCAGTACTTC
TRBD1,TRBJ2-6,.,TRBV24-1,CATSESGTGGLSGANVLTF,TGTGCCACCAGTGAATCTGGGACAGGGGGCCTCTCTGGGGCCAACGTCCTGACTTTC
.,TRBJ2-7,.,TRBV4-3,CASSQDNRAGEQYF,TGCGCCAGCAGCCAGGACAATCGAGCAGGCGAGCAGTACTTC
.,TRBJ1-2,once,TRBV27,CASSSGRGGYTF,TGTGCCAGCAGTTCCGGGCGTGGTGGCTACACCTTC
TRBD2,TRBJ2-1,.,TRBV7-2,CASSFNPSGSVYNEQFF,TGTGCCAGCAGCTTCAATCCTAGCGGGAGTGTGTACAATGAGCAGTTCTTC
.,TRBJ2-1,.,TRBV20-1,CSARELGLNYNEQFF,TGCAGTGCTAGAGAGCTAGGACTGAACTACAATGAGCAGTTCTTC
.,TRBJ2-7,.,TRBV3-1,CASSNRLGGEQYF,TGTGCCAGCAGCAACCGACTAGGAGGCGAGCAGTACTTC